The T cell receptor (beta chain) described here comes from a study of blood T cell repertoires in COVID-19 (dated by TCRdb to the early 2020s). Regarding the complete study: Samples from collaborators originated in the United States, Italy and Spain and spanned both the acute and convalescent phases of COVID-19. Where HLA class I and class II types were available, the types were taken from metadata supplied by the sample provider, not from assay-based typing. Subjects who had been exposed to COVID-19, were actively infected with it, or had recovered from it provided the deeply sampled blood TCRbeta repertoires that made up the dataset. Sample metadata almost always included a de-identified subject ID, COVID-19 status, age in years and sex. The prospective study material was composed of cDNA or gDNA derived from T cells, B-cell-depleted T cells, or PBMCs. The samples were drawn from the first 160 participants of the ongoing ImmuneRACE study and from 950 to 1,500 subjects provided by 6 global collaborators. The repertoires were released in a freely available public database intended as a resource for research on the immune response to SARS-CoV-2.

The immunoSEQ Assay, a bias-controlled multiplex PCR, was used to amplify TCRbeta CDR3 regions from genomic DNA. The published analysis was carried out like this. The number of nucleated cells in each sample was estimated by amplification of reference gene primers within the assay. To quantify the absolute abundance of each unique TCRbeta CDR3 rearrangement, sequence reads were collapsed and filtered. For each sample, productive Simpson clonality was calculated as the square root of Simpson's diversity index across productive rearrangements. TCRdb's version of the immuneACCESS table is confined to in-frame rearrangements and falls short of the full clone set. An unresolved V gene accounts for under half of the shortfall where checked; the remainder is of unknown origin. V, J and clone size were drawn from that table, and D and trimming were deduced from the DNA. The sample has 250,000 or so clones on record, roughly 87% of them singletons. Clones ranked in the top ten supply around 3.3% of the sample.

Points the paper makes about the study in general: Clinical and demographic metadata were provided uncurated, with the amount varying by source and participant.

About this clone itself: The specificity of this receptor is unknown. There are no base qualities to consult, and no much larger clone falls within one base.

Collaborating institutions collected whole blood in K2EDTA tubes following their own protocols. Collaborator samples were shipped for TCRbeta analysis as frozen whole blood, isolated PBMCs, or DNA extracted from either sample type. V loses 6 bases of germline sequence and J loses 14 bases, and the interval between the two ends is 20 bases. CDR1 and CDR2 are drawn from the germline V gene: SNHLY, FYNNEI. The CDR3 measures 13 amino acids from cysteine to phenylalanine. Just the 39-base CDR3 DNA is kept, in frame starting at base 1. This chain is built from TRBV2 and TRBJ2-1; a tentative D call is TRBD1 (6 bases match). Material for sequencing was peripheral blood. This sequence originates from a man aged 18 to 30 with active or convalescent COVID-19. The CDR3 region has the sequence CASRRTATELEFF. The sequence in DNA is TGTGCCAGCAGAAGGACAGCGACGGAGCTTGAGTTCTTC.